The rows below give T cell receptor beta chains drawn from one sample of a study of shared clonotypes between healthy human individuals. The assay was immunoSEQ multiplex PCR, and TCRdb's table has in-frame clones only and misses some. In the table there are around 2.3 million clones, approximately 94% of which are singletons. The sequencing sample was made of naive CD4+ T cells sorted from blood. These receptors were taken from a young man in good health. Both conserved end residues are part of each CDR3. Each record gives: D gene, J gene, V gene, clone size, CDR3 length, CDR3 DNA, CDR3 protein. A D gene is named only where the DNA matches it firmly. Part of the rows lack a size; the others show once, few, many or a class for expanded clones.

-,TRBJ1-1,TRBV11-2,-,13,TGTGCCAGCAGCCACAAGGGGTTAGCTGAAGCTTTCTTT,CASSHKGLAEAFF
-,TRBJ2-3,TRBV7-8,-,15,TGTGCCAGCAGCTCCCGGGGGGCCGGCACAGATACGCAGTATTTT,CASSSRGAGTDTQYF
-,TRBJ1-6,TRBV6-5,-,11,TGTGCCAGCGGCGCCAATTCACCCCTCCACTTT,CASGANSPLHF
-,TRBJ1-5,TRBV4-3,-,13,TGCGCCAGCAGCCAAGAGCGAGGTCAGCCCCAGCATTTT,CASSQERGQPQHF
TRBD1,TRBJ1-2,TRBV18,-,15,TGTGCCAGCTCACCCGACGGACAGGGCCTTTATGGCTACACCTTC,CASSPDGQGLYGYTF
TRBD1,TRBJ1-6,TRBV7-6,once,15,TGTGCCAGCAGCCCCTCGGGACAGTTGAATTCACCCCTCCACTTT,CASSPSGQLNSPLHF
-,TRBJ2-1,TRBV30,-,12,TGTGCCTGGAGTTCAGGGCACAATGAGCAGTTCTTC,CAWSSGHNEQFF
-,TRBJ2-3,TRBV5-4,-,15,TGTGCCAGCAGCCTACAGGGCACTAGCACAGATACGCAGTATTTT,CASSLQGTSTDTQYF
TRBD1,TRBJ2-3,TRBV5-1,once,15,TGCGCCAGCAGCTCGGACAGGGCTGGGACAGATACGCAGTATTTT,CASSSDRAGTDTQYF
-,TRBJ2-5,TRBV10-3,-,13,TGTGCCATCAGTGATCTTGGGGGAGAGACCCAGTACTTC,CAISDLGGETQYF
TRBD2,TRBJ2-7,TRBV7-6,-,13,TGTGCCAGCAGCTCTAGCGGGACGCGCGAGCAGTACTTC,CASSSSGTREQYF
TRBD2,TRBJ2-4,TRBV5-6,-,15,TGTGCCAGCAGCTTAGCTAGCGGGAGTTTAAACATTCAGTACTTC,CASSLASGSLNIQYF
-,TRBJ1-5,TRBV18,-,15,TGTGCCAGCTCACCAGGGGCGGAAAGGGGGCAGCCCCAGCATTTT,CASSPGAERGQPQHF
-,TRBJ2-7,TRBV25-1,few,15,TGTGCCAGCAGTGAAGCCGGGACGAACTCCTACGAGCAGTACTTC,CASSEAGTNSYEQYF
-,TRBJ2-7,TRBV29-1,-,13,TGCAGCGTTGAAGGGCTTGGGGGCGCCGAGCAGTACTTC,CSVEGLGGAEQYF
-,TRBJ2-1,TRBV28,-,14,TGTGCCGGCAATGGTAAGGGACAAAGGAATGAGCAATTCTTC,CAGNGKGQRNEQFF
-,TRBJ2-2,TRBV5-1,-,13,TGCGCCAGCGGACAGCCGAACACCGGGGAGCTGTTTTTT,CASGQPNTGELFF
-,TRBJ2-1,TRBV18,-,17,TGTGCCAGCTCACCACTACCTTTTCCGGTGCAGGACAATGAGCAGTTCTTC,CASSPLPFPVQDNEQFF
TRBD1,TRBJ2-1,TRBV7-7,-,16,TGTGCTAGCAGCCCAGGGGGCAGGGCACTCTACAATGAGCAGTTCTTC,CASSPGGRALYNEQFF
TRBD1,TRBJ2-2,TRBV9,-,16,TGTGCCAGCAGCCCTAGGGGACAGGGGAACACCGGGGAGCTGTTTTTT,CASSPRGQGNTGELFF
-,TRBJ1-6,TRBV27,-,14,TGTGCCAGCAGGCCCGGGACTGAGTATTCACCCCTCCACTTT,CASRPGTEYSPLHF
-,TRBJ2-7,TRBV20-1,once,10,TGCAGTGCGACGACTAAAGAGCAGTACTTC,CSATTKEQYF
-,TRBJ2-5,TRBV19,-,15,TGTGCCAGTAGTATCCAGGGCATAGTCGGGGAGACCCAGTACTTC,CASSIQGIVGETQYF
-,TRBJ2-2,TRBV30,-,14,TGTGCCTGGAGTGTAGGGGCAGCCACCGGGGAGCTGTTTTTT,CAWSVGAATGELFF
-,TRBJ1-4,TRBV5-1,-,16,TGCGCCAGCAGCTTGAGGGTGGGGAGGGCGAGTGAAAAACTGTTTTTT,CASSLRVGRASEKLFF
-,TRBJ1-2,TRBV5-4,-,14,TGTGCCAGCAGCTCGAAGGGAGACCTTTATGGCTACACCTTC,CASSSKGDLYGYTF
-,TRBJ1-3,TRBV4-3,-,15,TGCGCCAGCAGCCAAGAGAGGGTAACTGGAAACACCATATATTTT,CASSQERVTGNTIYF
TRBD2,TRBJ2-5,TRBV10-3,once,15,TGTGCCATCAGTGAGACTAGCGGGAGCAGTGAGACCCAGTACTTC,CAISETSGSSETQYF
-,TRBJ2-2,TRBV10-3,-,15,TGTGCCATCAGTGATGCAAACGACGTAACCGGGGAGCTGTTTTTT,CAISDANDVTGELFF
-,TRBJ2-2,TRBV9,-,14,TGTGCCAGCAGCGACCCGAGAAACACCGGGGAGCTGTTTTTT,CASSDPRNTGELFF
TRBD2,TRBJ2-3,TRBV7-3,once,16,TGTGCCAGCAGCGCCATTAGCGGGGGGGCCTCAGATACGCAGTATTTT,CASSAISGGASDTQYF
TRBD1,TRBJ2-7,TRBV7-9,-,15,TGTGCCAGCAGCTTTGGGACAGACATGAACTACGAGCAGTACTTC,CASSFGTDMNYEQYF
-,TRBJ1-5,TRBV30,-,13,TGTGCCTGGACCCAGCAAGGGGCGCAGCCCCAGCATTTT,CAWTQQGAQPQHF
-,TRBJ1-5,TRBV6-5,-,12,TGTGCCAGCGCAGAAGGCAATCAGCCCCAGCATTTT,CASAEGNQPQHF
-,TRBJ1-1,TRBV5-6,-,14,TGTGCCAGCAGCTTGAGTGTAACATTCATGGAAGCTTTCTTT,CASSLSVTFMEAFF
TRBD1,TRBJ1-4,TRBV28,-,17,TGTGCCAGCACTCCGGCCGGACAGGGGGCGACTAATGAAAAACTGTTTTTT,CASTPAGQGATNEKLFF